The source of this TCR beta chain is a study of T-cell reconstitution after alpha-beta-depleted transplantation in children (dated by TCRdb to 2016 to 2018). With respect to the entire study: Using TCR repertoire profiling, the study quantitatively followed how T-cell immune reconstitution unfolded in children after TCRalphabeta/CD19-depleted allogeneic hematopoietic cell transplantation.

Based on the germline V gene, the CDR1 and CDR2 sequences are MGHDK and SYGVNS. Including cysteine and phenylalanine, the CDR3 has 14 amino acids. The sequence is cut down to CDR3 DNA, 42 bases in frame from base 1. Unmatched junction bases come to 3, with V trimmed by 6 bases and J by 1 base. Library preparation employed PCR. Instrument on record: Illumina HiSeq 2500. To normalize quantification of the TCRbeta repertoire, the TCR libraries were built with molecular barcoding that relied on unique molecular identifiers. The raw public reads went through TCRdb reprocessing: fastp at Q25, MiXCR clone calling, in-frame beta chains kept. When rows share a CDR3 protein, they turn into one entry using the most common DNA and genes. Present in this sample are roughly 400,000 distinct CDR3 sequences, roughly 22% of which were seen just once. The top ten clones comprise less than 4.5% of the sample. This clonotype was recorded a few times. No cognate antigen has been identified for it. Base qualities are not recorded, but no much larger clone differs from it by a single base.

This specimen was PBMCs from the stem cell graft donor, taken from the stem cell graft. The chain employs TRBV25-1 and TRBJ1-1; 9 bases in the middle match TRBD1. The TCR sequence derives from a human donor who donated a stem cell graft to a child with acute myeloid leukemia. The CDR3 loop reads CASRSDRGNTEAFF. The DNA sequence follows: TGTGCCAGCAGATCGGACAGGGGGAACACTGAAGCTTTCTTT.